The present T cell receptor (beta chain) was sequenced within a study of blood T cells in healthy people across ages. A J-beta primer mix and a sample-barcoded 5' primer were used in a second PCR of roughly 7 to 12 cycles. TCRdb processed the 5' RACE reads anew with MiXCR; each CDR3 protein has one entry. The data hold about 1.7 million distinct CDR3 sequences, with 28% observed a single time. The length of the CDR3 is 17 residues. CDR1 and CDR2 from the germline V gene are SQVTM and ANQGSEA. With V trimmed by 1 base and J by 0 bases, 5 bases remained unmatched. This rearrangement joins TRBV29-1 to TRBJ2-6, with 8 bases matching TRBD1. Specimen: blood. The receptor comes from a woman aged 25 to 39 in good health. The CDR3 coding sequence is TGCAGCGTTGAAGGGTGGGACAGGAGCTCTGGGGCCAACGTCCTGACTTTC. It codes for CSVEGWDRSSGANVLTF.